The rows below give T cell receptor beta chains drawn from one sample of a study of blood T cell repertoires in COVID-19. Using immunoSEQ multiplex PCR, the repertoire was profiled, and TCRdb retains in-frame clones only, with some absent. The sample holds 250,000 to 300,000 clones; 87% are singletons and the top ten take roughly 2.2%. The sample was peripheral blood. All receptors come from a woman aged 50 to 60 who had recovered from COVID-19. The CDR3 runs from the conserved cysteine through the conserved F or W. A D gene is named only where the DNA matches it firmly.

J gene: TRBJ2-1; V gene: TRBV6-1; D gene: TRBD2; CDR3 protein: CASSELPSGRANEQFF
J gene: TRBJ1-5; V gene: TRBV7-9; D gene: NA; CDR3 protein: CASSLGADSYFYSNQPQHF
J gene: TRBJ2-7; V gene: TRBV28; D gene: NA; CDR3 protein: CASSPPAAGLYEQYF
J gene: TRBJ2-3; V gene: TRBV18; D gene: TRBD2; CDR3 protein: CASSYGLAGAEDTQYF
J gene: TRBJ2-1; V gene: TRBV18; D gene: TRBD1; CDR3 protein: CASSHESQGDDEQFF
J gene: TRBJ1-1; V gene: TRBV4-1; D gene: NA; CDR3 protein: CASRQGLNTEAFF
J gene: TRBJ1-2; V gene: TRBV5-1; D gene: NA; CDR3 protein: CASSPQGQEDGYTF
J gene: TRBJ2-3; V gene: TRBV6-2/TRBV6-3; D gene: NA; CDR3 protein: CASSYRGLGADTQYF
J gene: TRBJ2-1; V gene: TRBV28; D gene: NA; CDR3 protein: CASSLHEQFF
J gene: TRBJ2-1; V gene: TRBV4-1; D gene: TRBD2; CDR3 protein: CASSQGGSGGPGEQFF
J gene: TRBJ2-3; V gene: TRBV19; D gene: NA; CDR3 protein: CASSTPGHRTDTQYF
J gene: TRBJ2-2; V gene: TRBV12-5; D gene: TRBD1; CDR3 protein: CASGRGQVNTGELFF
J gene: TRBJ2-7; V gene: TRBV10-3; D gene: TRBD1; CDR3 protein: CAISDPGGLDEQYF
J gene: TRBJ2-7; V gene: TRBV30; D gene: NA; CDR3 protein: CAWSVTSSEQYF
J gene: TRBJ2-1; V gene: TRBV30; D gene: NA; CDR3 protein: CAWGGREQFF
J gene: TRBJ1-1; V gene: TRBV10-3; D gene: TRBD1; CDR3 protein: CAISVRTGEISEAFF
J gene: TRBJ1-3; V gene: TRBV6-6; D gene: TRBD1; CDR3 protein: CASSYSGDRDGNTIYF
J gene: TRBJ2-7; V gene: TRBV6-5; D gene: NA; CDR3 protein: CASSTTGSYEQYF
J gene: TRBJ1-1; V gene: TRBV19; D gene: NA; CDR3 protein: CASRLPEPGAEAFF
J gene: TRBJ2-5; V gene: TRBV7-3; D gene: TRBD2; CDR3 protein: CASSPGLAGQETQYF
J gene: TRBJ1-1; V gene: TRBV3-1/TRBV3-2; D gene: NA; CDR3 protein: CASSHKAGGVAFF
J gene: TRBJ1-1; V gene: TRBV27; D gene: NA; CDR3 protein: CASSSPLRGRTEAFF
J gene: TRBJ2-1; V gene: TRBV28; D gene: NA; CDR3 protein: CASDSNSYNEQFF
J gene: TRBJ2-2; V gene: TRBV9; D gene: NA; CDR3 protein: CASSVAPTGTGELFF
J gene: TRBJ1-3; V gene: TRBV7-2; D gene: NA; CDR3 protein: CASSSPSPGTGLSTIYF
J gene: TRBJ2-2; V gene: TRBV14; D gene: TRBD1; CDR3 protein: CASSQRTGLNTGELFF
J gene: TRBJ1-2; V gene: TRBV3-1/TRBV3-2; D gene: TRBD1; CDR3 protein: CASSHSRWDRYGYTF
J gene: TRBJ2-7; V gene: TRBV12-3/TRBV12-4; D gene: TRBD1; CDR3 protein: CASSLGQGQIGIF
J gene: TRBJ2-3; V gene: TRBV6-5; D gene: NA; CDR3 protein: CASKSPYYYTQYF
J gene: TRBJ2-5; V gene: TRBV28; D gene: NA; CDR3 protein: CASSPLGRVGETQYF
J gene: TRBJ2-3; V gene: TRBV28; D gene: NA; CDR3 protein: CASGSSTDTQYF
J gene: TRBJ1-1; V gene: TRBV7-8; D gene: NA; CDR3 protein: CASSLGHTRLNTEAFF
J gene: TRBJ2-7; V gene: TRBV5-1; D gene: NA; CDR3 protein: CASSLWTSSYEQYF
J gene: TRBJ2-2; V gene: TRBV7-2; D gene: TRBD2; CDR3 protein: CASSRTSGIRGELFF
J gene: TRBJ1-2; V gene: TRBV7-2; D gene: NA; CDR3 protein: CASSLKKANYGYTF
J gene: TRBJ2-5; V gene: TRBV15; D gene: NA; CDR3 protein: CATSRDPTGNQYF
J gene: TRBJ2-1; V gene: TRBV7-9; D gene: TRBD2; CDR3 protein: CASSSLDRGGEQFF
J gene: TRBJ2-7; V gene: TRBV5-1; D gene: TRBD1; CDR3 protein: CASSTTGINEQYF
J gene: TRBJ2-6; V gene: TRBV7-3; D gene: NA; CDR3 protein: CASSRSPGSGANVLTF
J gene: TRBJ2-1; V gene: TRBV4-2; D gene: NA; CDR3 protein: CASSLTWSSYNEQFF
J gene: TRBJ1-2; V gene: TRBV28; D gene: TRBD1; CDR3 protein: CASSYQTGAGSGYTF
J gene: TRBJ2-7; V gene: TRBV2; D gene: NA; CDR3 protein: CASSEAGHEQYF